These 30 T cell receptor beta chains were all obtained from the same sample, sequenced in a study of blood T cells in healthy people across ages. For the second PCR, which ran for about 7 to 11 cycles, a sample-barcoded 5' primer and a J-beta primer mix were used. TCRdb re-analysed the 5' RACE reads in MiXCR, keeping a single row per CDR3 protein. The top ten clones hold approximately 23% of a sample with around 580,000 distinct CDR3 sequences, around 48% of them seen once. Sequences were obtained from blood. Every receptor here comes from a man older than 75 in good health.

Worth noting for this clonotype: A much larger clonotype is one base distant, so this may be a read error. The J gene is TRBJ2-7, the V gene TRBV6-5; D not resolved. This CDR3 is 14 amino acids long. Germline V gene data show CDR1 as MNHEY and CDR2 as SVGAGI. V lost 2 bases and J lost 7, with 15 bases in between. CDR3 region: CASSYDQYYNEQYF. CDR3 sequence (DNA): TGTGCCAGCAGTTACGATCAGTATTACAATGAGCAGTACTTC.

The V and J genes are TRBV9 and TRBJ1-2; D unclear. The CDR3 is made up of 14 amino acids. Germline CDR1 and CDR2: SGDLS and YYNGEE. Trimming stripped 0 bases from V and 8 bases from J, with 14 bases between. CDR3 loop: CASSVEVGSFGYTF. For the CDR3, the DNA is TGTGCCAGCAGCGTAGAAGTAGGGTCCTTCGGCTACACCTTC.

The CDR3 region is CASIRGGGLYTDTQYF. The CDR3 DNA reads TGTGCCAGCATTAGGGGCGGGGGCCTCTACACAGATACGCAGTATTTT. V usage is TRBV28 and J usage is TRBJ2-3; D perhaps matches TRBD2 (7 bases). The V end lost 7 bases, the J end lost 2 bases, and 19 bases lay between the germline ends. The germline V gene has CDR1 MDHEN and CDR2 SYDVKM. This CDR3 has 16 residues.

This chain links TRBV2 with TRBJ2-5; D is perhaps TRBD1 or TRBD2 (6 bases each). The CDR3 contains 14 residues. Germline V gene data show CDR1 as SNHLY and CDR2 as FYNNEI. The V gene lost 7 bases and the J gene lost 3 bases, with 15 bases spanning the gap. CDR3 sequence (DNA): TGTGCCAGCACGGGGGCTGGGGGTAAAGAGACCCAGTACTTC. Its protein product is CASTGAGGKETQYF.

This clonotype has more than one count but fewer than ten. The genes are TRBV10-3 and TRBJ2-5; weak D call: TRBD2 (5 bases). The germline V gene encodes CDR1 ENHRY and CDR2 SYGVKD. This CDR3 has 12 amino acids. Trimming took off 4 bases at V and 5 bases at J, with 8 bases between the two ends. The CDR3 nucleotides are TGTGCCATCAGTGGAAGCGGTGAGACCCAGTACTTC. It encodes CAISGSGETQYF.

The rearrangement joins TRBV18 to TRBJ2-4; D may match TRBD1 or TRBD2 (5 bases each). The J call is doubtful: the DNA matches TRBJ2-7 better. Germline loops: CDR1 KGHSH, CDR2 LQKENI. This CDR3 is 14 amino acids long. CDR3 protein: CASSPRGATYEQYF. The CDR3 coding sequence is TGTGCCAGCTCACCACGAGGGGCGACCTACGAGCAGTACTTC.

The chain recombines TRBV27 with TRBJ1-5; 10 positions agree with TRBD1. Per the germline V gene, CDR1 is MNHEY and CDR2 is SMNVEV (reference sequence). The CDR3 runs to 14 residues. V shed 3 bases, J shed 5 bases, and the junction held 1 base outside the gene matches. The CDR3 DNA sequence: TGTGCCAGCAGTTTTGGGACAGGGGATCAGCCCCAGCATTTT. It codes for CASSFGTGDQPQHF.

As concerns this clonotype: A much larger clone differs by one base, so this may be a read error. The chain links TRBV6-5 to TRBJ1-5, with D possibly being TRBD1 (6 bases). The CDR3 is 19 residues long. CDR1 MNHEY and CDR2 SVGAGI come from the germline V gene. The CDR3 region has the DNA TGTGCCAGCAGTTCCAACAGGGCCGCGGGCTCCTATAGCAGTCAGCCCCAGCATTTT. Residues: CASSSNRAAGSYSSQPQHF.

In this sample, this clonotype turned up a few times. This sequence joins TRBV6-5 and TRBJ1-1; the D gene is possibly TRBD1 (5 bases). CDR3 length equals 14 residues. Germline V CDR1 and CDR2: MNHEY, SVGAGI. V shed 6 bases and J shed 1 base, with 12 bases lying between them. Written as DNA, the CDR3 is TGTGCCAGCAGCCCTCGGGACCCGAACACTGAAGCTTTCTTT. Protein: CASSPRDPNTEAFF.

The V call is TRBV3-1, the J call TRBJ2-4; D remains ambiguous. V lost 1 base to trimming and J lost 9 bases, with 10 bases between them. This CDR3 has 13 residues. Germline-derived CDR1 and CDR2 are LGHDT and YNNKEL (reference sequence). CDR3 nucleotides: TGTGCCAGCAGCCAAGGGCCAAATGGCATTCAGTACTTC. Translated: CASSQGPNGIQYF.

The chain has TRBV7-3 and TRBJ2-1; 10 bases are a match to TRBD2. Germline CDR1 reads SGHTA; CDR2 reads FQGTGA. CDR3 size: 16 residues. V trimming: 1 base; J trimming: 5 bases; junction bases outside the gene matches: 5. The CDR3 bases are TGTGCCAGCAGCTTAAGGGGACTAGCGCTCCACAATGAGCAGTTCTTC. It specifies CASSLRGLALHNEQFF.

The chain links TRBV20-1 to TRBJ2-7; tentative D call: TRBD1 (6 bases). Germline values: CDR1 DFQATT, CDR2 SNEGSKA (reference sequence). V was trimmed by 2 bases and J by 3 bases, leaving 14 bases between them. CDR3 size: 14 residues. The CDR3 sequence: CSARPNRVLYEQYF. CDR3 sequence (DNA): TGCAGTGCTAGACCGAACAGGGTTCTCTACGAGCAGTACTTC.

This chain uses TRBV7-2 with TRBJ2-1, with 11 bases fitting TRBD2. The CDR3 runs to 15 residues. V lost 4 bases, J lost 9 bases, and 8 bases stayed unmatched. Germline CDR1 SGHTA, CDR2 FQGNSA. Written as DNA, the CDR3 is TGTGCCAGCAGCTCCTCTAGCGGGGGGCCCCGTGAGCAGTTCTTC. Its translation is CASSSSSGGPREQFF.

The CDR3, as DNA: TGCAGCGTGGGCGGCACAGGGAGCTCCTACGAGCAGTACTTC. Its translation: CSVGGTGSSYEQYF. This chain uses TRBV29-1 with TRBJ2-7, with D perhaps TRBD1 (6 bases). Germline V gives CDR1 SQVTM, CDR2 ANQGSEA. This CDR3 is 14 amino acids long. The V end was cut by 6 bases, the J end by 0 bases, with 15 bases between.

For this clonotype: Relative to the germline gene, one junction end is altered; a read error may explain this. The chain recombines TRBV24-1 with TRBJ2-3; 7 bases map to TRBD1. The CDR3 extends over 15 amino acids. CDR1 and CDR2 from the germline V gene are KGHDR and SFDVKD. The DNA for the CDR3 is TGTGCCATCAGTGATAGACAGGGCGGCACAGATACGCAGTATTTT. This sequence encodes CAISDRQGGTDTQYF.

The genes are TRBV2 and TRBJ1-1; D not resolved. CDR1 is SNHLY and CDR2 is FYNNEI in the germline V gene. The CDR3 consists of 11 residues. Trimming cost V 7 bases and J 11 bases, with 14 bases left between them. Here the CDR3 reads CASKVGKEAFF. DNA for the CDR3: TGTGCCAGCAAGGTTGGCAAGGAGGCTTTCTTT.

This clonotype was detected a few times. The CDR3, as DNA: TGTGCCAGCAGCACCGGGACAGGGGTACATGGCTACACCTTC. It is translated as CASSTGTGVHGYTF. The chain joins TRBV28 to TRBJ1-2; 10 bases line up with TRBD1. This CDR3 has 14 amino acids. Germline loops: CDR1 MDHEN, CDR2 SYDVKM. The junction had 7 bases not matched to a gene; V was cut back by 6 bases and J by 6 bases.

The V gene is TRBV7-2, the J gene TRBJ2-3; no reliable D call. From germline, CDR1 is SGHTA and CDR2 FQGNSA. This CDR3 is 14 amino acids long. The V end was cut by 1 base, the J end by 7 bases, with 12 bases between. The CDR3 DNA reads TGTGCCAGCAGCTTAGGTCTACTCTATAATACGCAGTATTTT. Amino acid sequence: CASSLGLLYNTQYF.

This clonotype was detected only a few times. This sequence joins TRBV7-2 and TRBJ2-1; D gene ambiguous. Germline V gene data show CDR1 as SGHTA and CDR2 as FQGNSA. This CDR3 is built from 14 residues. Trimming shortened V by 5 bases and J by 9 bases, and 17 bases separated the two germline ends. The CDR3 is CASSLSHPNGEQFF. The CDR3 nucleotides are TGTGCCAGCAGCCTTTCTCACCCGAATGGTGAGCAGTTCTTC.

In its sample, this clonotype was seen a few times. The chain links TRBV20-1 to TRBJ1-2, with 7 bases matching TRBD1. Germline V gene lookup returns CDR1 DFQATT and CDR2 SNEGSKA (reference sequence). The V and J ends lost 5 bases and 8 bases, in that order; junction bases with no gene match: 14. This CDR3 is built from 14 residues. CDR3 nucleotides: TGCAGTGCTCAATGGGATGACAGGGCTAAAGGCTACACCTTC. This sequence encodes CSAQWDDRAKGYTF.

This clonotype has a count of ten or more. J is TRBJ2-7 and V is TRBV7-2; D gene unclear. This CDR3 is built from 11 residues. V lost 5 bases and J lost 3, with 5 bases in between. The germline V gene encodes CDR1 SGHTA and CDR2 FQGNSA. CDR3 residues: CASSPNYEQYF. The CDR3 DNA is TGTGCCAGCAGCCCGAACTACGAGCAGTACTTC.

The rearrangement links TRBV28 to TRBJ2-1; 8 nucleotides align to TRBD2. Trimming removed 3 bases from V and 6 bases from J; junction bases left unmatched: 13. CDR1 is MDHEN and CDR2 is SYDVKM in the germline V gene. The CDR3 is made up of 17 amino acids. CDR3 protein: CASSLGIRWLAGNEQFF. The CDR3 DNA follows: TGTGCCAGCAGTTTGGGAATTAGGTGGCTAGCGGGCAATGAGCAGTTCTTC.

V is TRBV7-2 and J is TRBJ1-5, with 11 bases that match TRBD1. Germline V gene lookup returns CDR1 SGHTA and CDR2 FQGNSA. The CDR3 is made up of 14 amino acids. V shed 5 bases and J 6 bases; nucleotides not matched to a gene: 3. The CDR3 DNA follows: TGTGCCAGCAGCCCGGACAGGGGGCTTCAGCCCCAGCATTTT. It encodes CASSPDRGLQPQHF. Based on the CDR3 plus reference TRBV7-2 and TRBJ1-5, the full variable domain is GAGVSQSPSNKVTEKGKDVELRCDPISGHTALYWYRQSLGQGLEFLIYFQGNSAPDKSGLPSDRFSAERTGGSVSTLTIQRTQQEDSAVYLCASSPDRGLQPQHFGDGTRLSIL.

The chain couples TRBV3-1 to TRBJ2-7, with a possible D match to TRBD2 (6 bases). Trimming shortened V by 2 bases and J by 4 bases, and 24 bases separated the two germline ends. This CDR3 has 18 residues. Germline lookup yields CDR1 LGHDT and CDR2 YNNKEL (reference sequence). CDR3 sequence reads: CASSQTPPTGAPLYEQYF. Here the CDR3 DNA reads TGTGCCAGCAGCCAAACCCCACCCACGGGAGCCCCTTTATACGAGCAGTACTTC.

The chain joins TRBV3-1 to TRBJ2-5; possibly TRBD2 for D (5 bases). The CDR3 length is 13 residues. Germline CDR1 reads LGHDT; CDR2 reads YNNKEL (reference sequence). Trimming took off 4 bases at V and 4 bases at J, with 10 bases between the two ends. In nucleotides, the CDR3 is TGTGCCAGCAGCCTGGACTCCGGAGAGACCCAGTACTTC. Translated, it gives CASSLDSGETQYF.

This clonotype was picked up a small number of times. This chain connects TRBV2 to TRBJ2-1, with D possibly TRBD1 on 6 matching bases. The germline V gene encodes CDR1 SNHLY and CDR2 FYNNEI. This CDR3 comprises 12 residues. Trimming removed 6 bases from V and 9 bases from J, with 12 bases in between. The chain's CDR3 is CASRPDRSEQFF. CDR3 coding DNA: TGTGCCAGCAGACCGGACAGAAGTGAGCAGTTCTTC.

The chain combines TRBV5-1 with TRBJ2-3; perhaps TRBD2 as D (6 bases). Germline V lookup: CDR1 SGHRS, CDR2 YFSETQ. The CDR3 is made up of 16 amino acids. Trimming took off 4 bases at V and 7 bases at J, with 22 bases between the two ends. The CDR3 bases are TGCGCCAGCAGCCCCCTTGGGGCACGGGAGAGTAATACGCAGTATTTT. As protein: CASSPLGARESNTQYF. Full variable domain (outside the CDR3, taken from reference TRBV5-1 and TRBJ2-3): KAGVTQTPRYLIKTRGQQVTLSCSPISGHRSVSWYQQTPGQGLQFLFEYFSETQRNKGNFPGRFSGRQFSNSRSEMNVSTLELGDSALYLCASSPLGARESNTQYFGPGTRLTVL.

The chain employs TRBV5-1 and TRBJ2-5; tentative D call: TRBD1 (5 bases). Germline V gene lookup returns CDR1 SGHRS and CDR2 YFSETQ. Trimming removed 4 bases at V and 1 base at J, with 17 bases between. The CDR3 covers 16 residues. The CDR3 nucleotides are TGCGCCAGCAGCCGGTCGGCGGAAGGGGCCCAAGAGACCCAGTACTTC. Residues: CASSRSAEGAQETQYF.

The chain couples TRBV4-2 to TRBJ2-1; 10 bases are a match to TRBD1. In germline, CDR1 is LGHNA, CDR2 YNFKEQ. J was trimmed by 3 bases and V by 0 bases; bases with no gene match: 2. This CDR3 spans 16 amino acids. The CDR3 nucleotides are TGTGCCAGCAGCCAAGAAGGACAGGGGGGCTACAATGAGCAGTTCTTC. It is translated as CASSQEGQGGYNEQFF.

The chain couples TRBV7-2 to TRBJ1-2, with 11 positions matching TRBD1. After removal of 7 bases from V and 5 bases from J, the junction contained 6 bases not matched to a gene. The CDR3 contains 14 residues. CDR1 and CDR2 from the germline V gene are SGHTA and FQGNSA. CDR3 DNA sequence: TGTGCCAGCACCGTGGACAGGGGGCATTATGGCTACACCTTC. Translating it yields CASTVDRGHYGYTF.